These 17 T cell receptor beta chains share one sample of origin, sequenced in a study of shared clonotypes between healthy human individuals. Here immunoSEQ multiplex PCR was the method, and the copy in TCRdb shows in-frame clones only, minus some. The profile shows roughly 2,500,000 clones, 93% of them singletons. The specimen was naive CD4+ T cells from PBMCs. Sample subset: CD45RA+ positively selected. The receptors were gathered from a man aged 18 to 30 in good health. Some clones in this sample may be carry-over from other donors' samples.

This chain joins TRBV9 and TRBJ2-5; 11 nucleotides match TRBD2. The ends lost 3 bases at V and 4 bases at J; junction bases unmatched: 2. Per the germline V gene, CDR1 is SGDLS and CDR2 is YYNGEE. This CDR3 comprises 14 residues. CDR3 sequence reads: CASSGLAGSETQYF. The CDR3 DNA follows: TGTGCCAGCAGCGGACTAGCGGGATCAGAGACCCAGTACTTC.

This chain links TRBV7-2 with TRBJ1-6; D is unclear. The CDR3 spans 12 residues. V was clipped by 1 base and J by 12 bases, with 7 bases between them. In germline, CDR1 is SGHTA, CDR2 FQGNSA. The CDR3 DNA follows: TGTGCCAGCAGCTTAGGTCGAGGACCCCTCCACTTT. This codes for CASSLGRGPLHF.

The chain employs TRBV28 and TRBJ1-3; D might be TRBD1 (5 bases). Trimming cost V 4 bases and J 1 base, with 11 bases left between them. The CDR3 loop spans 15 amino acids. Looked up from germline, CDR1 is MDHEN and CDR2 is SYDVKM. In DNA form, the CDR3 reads TGTGCCAGCAGTTCCGCTGAGGGGTCTGGAAACACCATATATTTT. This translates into CASSSAEGSGNTIYF.

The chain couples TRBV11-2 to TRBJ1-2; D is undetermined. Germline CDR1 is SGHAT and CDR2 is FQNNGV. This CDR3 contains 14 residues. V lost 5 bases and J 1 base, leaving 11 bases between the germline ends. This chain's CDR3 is CASSHPTGNYGYTF. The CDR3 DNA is TGTGCCAGCAGCCATCCGACGGGTAACTATGGCTACACCTTC.

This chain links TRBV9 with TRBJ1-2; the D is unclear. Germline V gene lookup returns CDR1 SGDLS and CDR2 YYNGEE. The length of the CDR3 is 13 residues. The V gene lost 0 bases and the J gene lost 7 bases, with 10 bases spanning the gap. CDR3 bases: TGTGCCAGCAGCGTAGAAGGATTGGGTGGCTACACCTTC. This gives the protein CASSVEGLGGYTF.

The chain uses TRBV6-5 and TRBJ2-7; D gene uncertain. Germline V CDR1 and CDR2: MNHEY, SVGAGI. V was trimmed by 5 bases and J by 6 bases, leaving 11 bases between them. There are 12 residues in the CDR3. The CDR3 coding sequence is TGTGCCAGCAGTCGTGCTCAGTCCGAGCAGTACTTC. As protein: CASSRAQSEQYF.

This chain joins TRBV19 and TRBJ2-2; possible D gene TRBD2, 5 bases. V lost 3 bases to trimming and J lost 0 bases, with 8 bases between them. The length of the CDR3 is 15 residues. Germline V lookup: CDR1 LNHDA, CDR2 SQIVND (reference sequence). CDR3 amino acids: CASSILRANTGELFF. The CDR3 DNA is TGTGCCAGTAGTATTTTGCGGGCGAACACCGGGGAGCTGTTTTTT.

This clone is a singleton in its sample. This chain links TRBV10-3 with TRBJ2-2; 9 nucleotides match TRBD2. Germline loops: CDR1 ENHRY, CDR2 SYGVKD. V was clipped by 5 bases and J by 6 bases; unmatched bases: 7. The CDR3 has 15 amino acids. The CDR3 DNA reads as TGTGCCATCAGTTCTAGCGGGGCAGATTCCGGGGAGCTGTTTTTT. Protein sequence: CAISSSGADSGELFF.

The CDR3 reads CASSPSASYNEQFF. The CDR3 DNA reads as TGTGCCAGCAGCCCCTCGGCCTCCTACAATGAGCAGTTCTTC. The chain couples TRBV4-2 to TRBJ2-1; D is undetermined. Germline assignment: CDR1 LGHNA and CDR2 YNFKEQ. The V and J ends lost 4 bases and 0 bases respectively, with 7 bases between them. The CDR3 length is 14 residues.

The CDR3 loop reads CASSKNPGGGMNTEAFF. The CDR3 DNA follows: TGTGCCAGTAGTAAGAACCCCGGGGGGGGTATGAACACTGAAGCTTTCTTT. This chain connects TRBV19 to TRBJ1-1; tentatively, D is TRBD1 (5 bases). Trimming cost V 4 bases and J 0 bases, with 18 bases left between them. Germline CDR1 reads LNHDA; CDR2 reads SQIVND (reference sequence). This CDR3 has 17 residues.

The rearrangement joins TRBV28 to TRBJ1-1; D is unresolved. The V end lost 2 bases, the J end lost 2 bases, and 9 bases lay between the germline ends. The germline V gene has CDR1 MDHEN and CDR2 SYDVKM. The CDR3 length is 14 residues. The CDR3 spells CASSLAAFNTEAFF. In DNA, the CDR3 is TGTGCCAGCAGTTTAGCAGCCTTCAACACTGAAGCTTTCTTT. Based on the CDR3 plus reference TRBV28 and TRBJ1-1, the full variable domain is DVKVTQSSRYLVKRTGEKVFLECVQDMDHENMFWYRQDPGLGLRLIYFSYDVKMKEKGDIPEGYSVSREKKERFSLILESASTNQTSMYLCASSLAAFNTEAFFGQGTRLTVV.

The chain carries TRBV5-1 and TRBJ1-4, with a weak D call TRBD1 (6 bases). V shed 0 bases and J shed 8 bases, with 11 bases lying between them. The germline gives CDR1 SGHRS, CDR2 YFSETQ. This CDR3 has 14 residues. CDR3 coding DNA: TGCGCCAGCAGCTTGGGTCCGGACAGCGAAAAACTGTTTTTT. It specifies CASSLGPDSEKLFF.

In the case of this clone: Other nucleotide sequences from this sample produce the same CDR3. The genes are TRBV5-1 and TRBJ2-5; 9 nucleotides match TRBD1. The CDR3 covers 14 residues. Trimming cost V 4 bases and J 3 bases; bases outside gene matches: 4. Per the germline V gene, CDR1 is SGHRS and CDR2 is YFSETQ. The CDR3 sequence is CASSPGTGKETQYF. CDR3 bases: TGCGCCAGCAGCCCCGGGACAGGGAAAGAGACCCAGTACTTC.

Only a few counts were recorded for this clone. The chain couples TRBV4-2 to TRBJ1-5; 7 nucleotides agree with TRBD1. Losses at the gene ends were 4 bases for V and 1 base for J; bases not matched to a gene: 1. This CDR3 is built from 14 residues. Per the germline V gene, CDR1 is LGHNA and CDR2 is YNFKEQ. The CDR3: CASSPQGSNQPQHF. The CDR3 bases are TGTGCCAGCAGCCCACAGGGGAGCAATCAGCCCCAGCATTTT.

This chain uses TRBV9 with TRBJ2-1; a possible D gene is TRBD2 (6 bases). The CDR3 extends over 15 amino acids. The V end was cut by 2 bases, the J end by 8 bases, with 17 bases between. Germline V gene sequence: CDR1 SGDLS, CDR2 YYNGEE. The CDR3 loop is CASSVGGGTVDEQFF. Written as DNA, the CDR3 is TGTGCCAGCAGCGTTGGTGGGGGGACGGTGGATGAGCAGTTCTTC.

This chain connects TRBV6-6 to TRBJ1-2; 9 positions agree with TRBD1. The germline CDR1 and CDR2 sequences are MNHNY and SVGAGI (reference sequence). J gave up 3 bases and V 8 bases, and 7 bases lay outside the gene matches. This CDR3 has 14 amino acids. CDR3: CASARTGDYYGYTF. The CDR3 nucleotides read TGTGCCAGCGCCCGGACAGGGGACTACTATGGCTACACCTTC.

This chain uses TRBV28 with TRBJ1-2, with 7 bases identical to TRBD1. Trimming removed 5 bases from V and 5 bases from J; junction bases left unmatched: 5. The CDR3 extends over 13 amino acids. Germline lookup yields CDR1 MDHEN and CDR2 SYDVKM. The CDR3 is CASSTPGQYGYTF. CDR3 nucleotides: TGTGCCAGCAGTACCCCGGGACAGTATGGCTACACCTTC.